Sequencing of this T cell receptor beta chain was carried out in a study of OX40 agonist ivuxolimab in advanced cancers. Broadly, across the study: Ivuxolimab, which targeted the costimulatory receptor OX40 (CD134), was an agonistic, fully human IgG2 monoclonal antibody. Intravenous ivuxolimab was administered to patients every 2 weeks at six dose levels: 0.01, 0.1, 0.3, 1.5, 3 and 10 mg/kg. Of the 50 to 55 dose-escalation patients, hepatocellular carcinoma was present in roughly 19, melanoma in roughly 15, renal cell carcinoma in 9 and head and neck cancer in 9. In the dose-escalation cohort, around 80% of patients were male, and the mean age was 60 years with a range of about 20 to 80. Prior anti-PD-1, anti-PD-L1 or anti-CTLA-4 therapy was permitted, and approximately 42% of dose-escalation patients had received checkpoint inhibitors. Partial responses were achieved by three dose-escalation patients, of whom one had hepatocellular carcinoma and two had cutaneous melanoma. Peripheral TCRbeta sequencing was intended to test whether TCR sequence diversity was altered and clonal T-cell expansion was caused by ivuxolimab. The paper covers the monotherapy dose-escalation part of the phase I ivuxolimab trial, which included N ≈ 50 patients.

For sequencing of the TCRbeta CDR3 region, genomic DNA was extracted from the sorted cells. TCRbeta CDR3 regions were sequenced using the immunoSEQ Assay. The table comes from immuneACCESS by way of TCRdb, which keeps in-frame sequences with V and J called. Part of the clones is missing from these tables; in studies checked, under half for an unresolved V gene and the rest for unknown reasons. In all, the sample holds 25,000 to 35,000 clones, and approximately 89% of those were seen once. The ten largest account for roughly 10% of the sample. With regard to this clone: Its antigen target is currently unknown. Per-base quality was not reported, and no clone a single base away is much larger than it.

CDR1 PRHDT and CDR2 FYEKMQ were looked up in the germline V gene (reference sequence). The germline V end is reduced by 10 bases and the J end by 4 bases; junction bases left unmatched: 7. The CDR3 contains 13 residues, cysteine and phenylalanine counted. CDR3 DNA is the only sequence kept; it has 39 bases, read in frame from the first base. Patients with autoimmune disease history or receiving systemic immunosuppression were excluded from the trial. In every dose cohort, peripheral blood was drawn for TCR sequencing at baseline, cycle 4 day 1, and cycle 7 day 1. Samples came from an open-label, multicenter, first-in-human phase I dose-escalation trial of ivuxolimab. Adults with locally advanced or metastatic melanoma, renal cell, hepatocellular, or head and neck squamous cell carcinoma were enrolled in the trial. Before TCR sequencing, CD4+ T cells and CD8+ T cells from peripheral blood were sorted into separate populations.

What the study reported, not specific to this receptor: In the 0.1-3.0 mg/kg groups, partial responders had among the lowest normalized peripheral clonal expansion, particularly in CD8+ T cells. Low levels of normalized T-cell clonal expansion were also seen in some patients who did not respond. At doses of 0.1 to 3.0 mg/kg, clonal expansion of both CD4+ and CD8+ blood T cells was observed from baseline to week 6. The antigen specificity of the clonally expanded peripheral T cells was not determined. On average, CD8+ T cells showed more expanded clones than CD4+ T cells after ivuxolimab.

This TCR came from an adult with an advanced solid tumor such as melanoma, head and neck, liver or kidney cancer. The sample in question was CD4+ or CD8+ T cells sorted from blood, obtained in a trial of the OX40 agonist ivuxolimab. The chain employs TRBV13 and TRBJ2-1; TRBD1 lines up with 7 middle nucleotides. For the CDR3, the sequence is CATAGTAYNEQFF. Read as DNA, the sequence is TGTGCCACCGCCGGGACAGCGTACAATGAGCAGTTCTTC.